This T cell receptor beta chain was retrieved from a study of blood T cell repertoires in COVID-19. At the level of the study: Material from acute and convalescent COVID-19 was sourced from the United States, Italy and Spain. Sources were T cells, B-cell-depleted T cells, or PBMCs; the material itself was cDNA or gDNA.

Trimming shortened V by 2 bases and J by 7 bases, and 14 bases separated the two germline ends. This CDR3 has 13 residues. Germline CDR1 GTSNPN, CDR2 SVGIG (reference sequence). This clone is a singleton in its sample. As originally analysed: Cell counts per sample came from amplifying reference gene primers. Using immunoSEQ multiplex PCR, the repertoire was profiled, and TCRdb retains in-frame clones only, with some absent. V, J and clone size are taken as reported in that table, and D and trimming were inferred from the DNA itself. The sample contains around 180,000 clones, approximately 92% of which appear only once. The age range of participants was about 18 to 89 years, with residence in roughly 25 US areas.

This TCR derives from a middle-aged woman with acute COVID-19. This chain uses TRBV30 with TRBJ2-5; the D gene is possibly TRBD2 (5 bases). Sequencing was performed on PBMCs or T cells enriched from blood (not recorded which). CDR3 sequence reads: CAWSRSAGGTQYF. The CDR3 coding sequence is TGTGCCTGGAGTAGGTCCGCTGGAGGGACCCAGTACTTC. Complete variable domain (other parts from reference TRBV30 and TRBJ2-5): SQTIHQWPATLVQPVGSPLSLECTVEGTSNPNLYWYRQAAGRGLQLLFYSVGIGQISSEVPQNLSASRPQDRQFILSSKKLLLSDSGFYLCAWSRSAGGTQYFGPGTRLLVL.